Sequencing of this T cell receptor beta chain was carried out in a study of cytomegalovirus exposure and HLA in healthy donors. Regarding the study as a whole: Diagnosis of cytomegalovirus status made by the classifier reportedly showed high specificity and sensitivity. Most of the TCR beta V segments (in an earlier analysis) were productive either about 90% or about 30% of the time.

Vbeta (60) and Jbeta (13) primers were used in the PCR. Method: immunoSEQ multiplex PCR; TCRdb's copy keeps in-frame clones and lacks some. Of some 110,000 clones in the sample, roughly four fifths were seen once. This CDR3 has 14 amino acids. V was trimmed by 6 bases and J by 3 bases, leaving 15 bases between them. CDR1 and CDR2 (germline): MNHNS, SASEGT. About this clone itself: The target antigen is unknown.

The clonotype comes from a man aged 50 to 59 in good health and CMV-seronegative. The J gene is TRBJ2-7, the V gene TRBV6-1; TRBD2 is a possible D gene (6 bases). Sequencing was carried out using PBMCs. The CDR3 DNA is TGTGCCAGCAGGACACCGGGACTTTACTACGAGCAGTACGTC. The encoded protein is CASRTPGLYYEQYV.